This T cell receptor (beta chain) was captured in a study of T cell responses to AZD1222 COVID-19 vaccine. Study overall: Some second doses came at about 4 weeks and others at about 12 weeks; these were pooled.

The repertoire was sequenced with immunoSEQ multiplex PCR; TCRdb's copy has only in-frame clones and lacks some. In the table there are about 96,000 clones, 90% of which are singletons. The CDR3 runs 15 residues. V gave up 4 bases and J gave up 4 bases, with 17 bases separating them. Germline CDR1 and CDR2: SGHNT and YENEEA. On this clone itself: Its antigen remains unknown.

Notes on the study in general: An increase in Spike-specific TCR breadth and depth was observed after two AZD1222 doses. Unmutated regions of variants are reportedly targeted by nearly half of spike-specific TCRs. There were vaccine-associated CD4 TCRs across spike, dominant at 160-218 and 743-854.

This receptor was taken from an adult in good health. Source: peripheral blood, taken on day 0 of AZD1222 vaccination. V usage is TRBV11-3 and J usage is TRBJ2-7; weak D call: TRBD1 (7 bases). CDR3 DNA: TGTGCCAGCAGCTCCCGAGGAGGGGGCGGTTACGAGCAGTACTTC. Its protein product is CASSSRGGGGYEQYF.